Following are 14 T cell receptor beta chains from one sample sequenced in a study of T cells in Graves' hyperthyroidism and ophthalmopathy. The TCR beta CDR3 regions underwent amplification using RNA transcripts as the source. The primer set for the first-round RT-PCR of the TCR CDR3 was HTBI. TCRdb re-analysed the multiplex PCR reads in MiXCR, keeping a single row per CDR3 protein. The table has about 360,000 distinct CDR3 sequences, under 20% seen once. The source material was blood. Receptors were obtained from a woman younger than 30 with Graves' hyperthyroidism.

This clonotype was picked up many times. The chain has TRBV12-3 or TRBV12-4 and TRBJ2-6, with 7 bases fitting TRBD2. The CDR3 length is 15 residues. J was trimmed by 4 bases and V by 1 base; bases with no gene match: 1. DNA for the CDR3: TGTGCCAGCAGTTTAGGCGGGGGAGGGGCCAACGTCCTGACTTTC. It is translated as CASSLGGGGANVLTF.

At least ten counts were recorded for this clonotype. The CDR3 nucleotides are TGTGCCAGCAGTATGTTACCGGGACAGTTGAATCAGCCCCAGCATTTT. Its protein is CASSMLPGQLNQPQHF. V usage is TRBV6-5 and J usage is TRBJ1-5, with 7 bases aligning to TRBD1. V lost 5 bases, J lost 4 bases, and 11 bases stayed unmatched. Per germline, CDR1 MNHEY and CDR2 SVGAGI. The CDR3 is 16 amino acids.

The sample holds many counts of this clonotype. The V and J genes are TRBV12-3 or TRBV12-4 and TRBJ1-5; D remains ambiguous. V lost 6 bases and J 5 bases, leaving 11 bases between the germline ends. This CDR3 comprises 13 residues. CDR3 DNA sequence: TGTGCCAGCAGCGACTTGGCGGATCAGCCCCAGCATTTT. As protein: CASSDLADQPQHF.

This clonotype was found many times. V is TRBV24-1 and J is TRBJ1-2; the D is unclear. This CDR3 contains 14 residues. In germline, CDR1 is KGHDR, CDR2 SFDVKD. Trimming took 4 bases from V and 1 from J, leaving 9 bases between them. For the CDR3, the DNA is TGTGCCACCAGTGACGGTAGGGTTAACTATGGCTACACCTTC. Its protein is CATSDGRVNYGYTF.

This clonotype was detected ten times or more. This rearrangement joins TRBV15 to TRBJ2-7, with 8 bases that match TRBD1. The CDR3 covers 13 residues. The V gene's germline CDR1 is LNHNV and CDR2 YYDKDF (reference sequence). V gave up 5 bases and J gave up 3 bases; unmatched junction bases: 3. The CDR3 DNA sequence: TGTGCCACCAGCTATGACAGGGGCTACGAGCAGTACTTC. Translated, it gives CATSYDRGYEQYF.

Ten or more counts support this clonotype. CDR3 DNA: TGCGCCAGCAGCTTGGGGATCTTCACTGGGGCCAACGTCCTGACTTTC. The encoded protein is CASSLGIFTGANVLTF. The chain employs TRBV5-1 and TRBJ2-6; D unresolved. This CDR3 contains 16 residues. Germline lookup yields CDR1 SGHRS and CDR2 YFSETQ. V was trimmed by 0 bases and J by 2 bases, leaving 9 bases between them.

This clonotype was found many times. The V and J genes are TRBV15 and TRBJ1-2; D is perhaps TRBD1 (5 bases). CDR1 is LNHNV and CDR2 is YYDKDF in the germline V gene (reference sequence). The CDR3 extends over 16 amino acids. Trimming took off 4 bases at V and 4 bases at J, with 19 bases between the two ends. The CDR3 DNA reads TGTGCCACCAGCACCCGACAAGACTGGGGCCTCTATGGCTACACCTTC. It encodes CATSTRQDWGLYGYTF.

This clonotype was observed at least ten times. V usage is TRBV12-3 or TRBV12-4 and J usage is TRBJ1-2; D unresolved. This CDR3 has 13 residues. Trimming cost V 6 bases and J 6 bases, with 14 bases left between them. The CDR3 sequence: CASRLLNGDGYTF. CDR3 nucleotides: TGTGCCAGCAGGCTTCTCAACGGCGATGGCTACACCTTC.

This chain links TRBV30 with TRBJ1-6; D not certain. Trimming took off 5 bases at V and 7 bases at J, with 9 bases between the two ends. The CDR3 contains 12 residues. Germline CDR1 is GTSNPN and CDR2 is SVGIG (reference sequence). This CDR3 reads CAWRRSNSPLHF. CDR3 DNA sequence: TGTGCCTGGCGGCGGTCAAATTCACCCCTCCACTTT.

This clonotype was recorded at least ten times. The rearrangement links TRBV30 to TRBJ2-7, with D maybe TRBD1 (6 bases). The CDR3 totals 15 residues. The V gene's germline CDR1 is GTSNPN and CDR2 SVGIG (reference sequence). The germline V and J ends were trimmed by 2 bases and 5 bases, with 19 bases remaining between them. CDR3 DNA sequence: TGTGCCTGGAGTCCCCCCGGGGCAGGGGCCGACGAGCAGTACTTC. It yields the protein CAWSPPGAGADEQYF.

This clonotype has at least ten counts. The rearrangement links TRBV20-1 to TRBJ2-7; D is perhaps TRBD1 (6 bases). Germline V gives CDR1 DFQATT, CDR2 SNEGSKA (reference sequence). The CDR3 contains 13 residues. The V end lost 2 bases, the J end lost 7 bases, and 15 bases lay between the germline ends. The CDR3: CSARPDRSGEQYF. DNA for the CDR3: TGCAGTGCTAGACCAGACAGGTCGGGGGAGCAGTACTTC.

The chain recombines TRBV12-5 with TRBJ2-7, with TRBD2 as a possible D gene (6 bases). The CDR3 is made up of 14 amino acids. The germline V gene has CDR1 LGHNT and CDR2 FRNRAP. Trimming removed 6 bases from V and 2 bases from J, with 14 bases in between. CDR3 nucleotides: TGTGCTAGTGGGGGGGAGGTCCTACCCTACGAGCAGTACTTC. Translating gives CASGGEVLPYEQYF.

Here the CDR3 DNA reads TGTGCCAGCAGTTTAGGATCAGGGAGGGGCAATCAGCCCCAGCATTTT. Protein product: CASSLGSGRGNQPQHF. The V gene is TRBV28, the J gene TRBJ1-5; maybe TRBD1 (5 bases). The V end was cut by 2 bases, the J end by 2 bases, with 13 bases between. The CDR3 sequence is 16 residues long. Germline values: CDR1 MDHEN, CDR2 SYDVKM.

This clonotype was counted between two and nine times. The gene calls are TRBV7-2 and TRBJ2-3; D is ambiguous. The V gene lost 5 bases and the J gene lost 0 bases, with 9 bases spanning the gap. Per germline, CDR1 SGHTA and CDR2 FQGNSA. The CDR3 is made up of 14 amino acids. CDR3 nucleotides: TGTGCCAGCAGCCTGCTAACTAGCACAGATACGCAGTATTTT. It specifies CASSLLTSTDTQYF.